This T cell receptor beta chain emerged from a study of shared clonotypes between healthy human individuals. The germline V gene encodes CDR1 SQVTM and CDR2 ANQGSEA. The V and J ends lost 4 bases and 6 bases respectively, with 12 bases between them. The CDR3 has 12 amino acids. The table came from immunoSEQ multiplex PCR; TCRdb's copy has only in-frame clones and leaves some out. This table holds around 1.1 million clones, approximately 80% found once. This clone was recorded a few times. What it recognizes is unknown. Study outcomes and limitations: Clonotype sharing among donors likely depends on sequencing depth.

The J gene is TRBJ1-1, the V gene TRBV29-1; a weak D match, TRBD1 (5 bases). The sequenced material came from memory CD4+ T cells from PBMCs. Subset of the sample: CD45RA-negative fraction. This TCR derives from a man aged 18 to 30 in good health. Some clones in this sample may be carry-over from other donors' samples. The CDR3 here is CSVGQGLAEAFF. CDR3 bases: TGCAGCGTTGGTCAGGGATTAGCTGAAGCTTTCTTT.